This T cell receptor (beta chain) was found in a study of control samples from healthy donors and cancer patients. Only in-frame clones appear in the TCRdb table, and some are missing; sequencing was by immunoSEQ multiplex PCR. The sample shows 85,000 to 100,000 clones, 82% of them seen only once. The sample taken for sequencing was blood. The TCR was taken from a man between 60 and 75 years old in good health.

The CDR3 reads CASSPGGPLSYEQYF. CDR3 coding DNA: TGTGCCAGCTCACCAGGGGGACCCCTTTCCTACGAGCAGTACTTC. The rearrangement links TRBV6-6 to TRBJ2-7; 7 bases are shared with TRBD1. The CDR3 is made up of 15 amino acids. V was clipped by 8 bases and J by 1 base; unmatched bases: 11. CDR1 and CDR2 (germline): MNHNY, SVGAGI (reference sequence).